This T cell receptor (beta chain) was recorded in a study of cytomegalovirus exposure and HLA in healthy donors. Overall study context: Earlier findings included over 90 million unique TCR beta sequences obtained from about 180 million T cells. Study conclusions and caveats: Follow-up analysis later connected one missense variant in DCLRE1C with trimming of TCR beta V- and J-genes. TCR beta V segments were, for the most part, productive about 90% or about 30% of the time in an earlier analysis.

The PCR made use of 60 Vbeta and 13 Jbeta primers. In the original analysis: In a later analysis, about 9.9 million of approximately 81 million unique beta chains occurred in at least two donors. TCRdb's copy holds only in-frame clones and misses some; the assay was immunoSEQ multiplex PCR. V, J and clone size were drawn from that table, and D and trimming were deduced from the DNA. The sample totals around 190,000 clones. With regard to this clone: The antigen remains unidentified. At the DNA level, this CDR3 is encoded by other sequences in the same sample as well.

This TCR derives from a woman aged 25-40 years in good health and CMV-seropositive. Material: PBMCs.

The CDR3 bases are TGTGCCAGCAGCTCGGGGGGGGACACTGAAGCTTTCTTT. It encodes CASSSGGDTEAFF. The V call is TRBV7-9, the J call TRBJ1-1, with D possibly matching TRBD1 (5 bases). CDR1 and CDR2 (germline): SEHNR, FQNEAQ (reference sequence). Trimming stripped 4 bases from V and 3 bases from J, with 9 bases between. The CDR3 runs 13 residues. Full variable domain (remainder filled in from reference TRBV7-9 and TRBJ1-1): DTGVSQNPRHKITKRGQNVTFRCDPISEHNRLYWYRQTLGQGPEFLTYFQNEAQLEKSRLLSDRFSAERPKGSFSTLEIQRTEQGDSAMYLCASSSGGDTEAFFGQGTRLTVV.